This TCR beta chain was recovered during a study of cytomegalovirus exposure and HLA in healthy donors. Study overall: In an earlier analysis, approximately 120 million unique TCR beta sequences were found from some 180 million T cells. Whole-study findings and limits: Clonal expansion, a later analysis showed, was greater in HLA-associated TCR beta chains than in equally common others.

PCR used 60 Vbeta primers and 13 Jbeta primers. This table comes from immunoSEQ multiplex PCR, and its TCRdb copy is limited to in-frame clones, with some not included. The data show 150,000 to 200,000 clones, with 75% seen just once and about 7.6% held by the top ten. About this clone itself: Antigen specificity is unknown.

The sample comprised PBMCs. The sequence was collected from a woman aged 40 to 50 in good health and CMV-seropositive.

CDR3 loop: CSVEVYGGSRTEAFF. CDR3 coding DNA: TGCAGCGTTGAGGTCTATGGGGGGTCGAGAACTGAAGCTTTCTTT. This chain links TRBV29-1 with TRBJ1-1, with a possible D match to TRBD1 (5 bases). CDR1 is SQVTM, CDR2 ANQGSEA, per germline. Trimming took 3 bases from V and 5 from J, leaving 19 bases between them. The CDR3 is made up of 15 amino acids.